The source of this TCR beta chain is a study of CD8 T cells in Susac syndrome. The multiple sclerosis control group comprised treatment-naive patients with stable or active relapsing-remitting disease. Negative isolation yielded CD8+ and CD4+ T cells; FACS enriched TEMRA cells. The RNA input was about 0.45 to 1 ug, and it was reverse transcribed with random hexamers. By means of immunoSEQ multiplex PCR, TCR beta CDR3 spanning 54 Vbeta and 13 Jbeta underwent amplification. A single record per CDR3 protein comes from TCRdb applying MiXCR to the immunoSEQ multiplex PCR reads. The sample lists about 120,000 distinct CDR3 sequences, approximately 93% occurring once. Germline CDR1 GTSNPN, CDR2 SVGIG (reference sequence). The CDR3 is 14 residues long. With 4 bases removed from V and 6 bases from J, the gap between germline ends came to 18 bases. Study-wide findings and caveats: Regarding the TCR sequencing and HLA analysis, the study admitted that a relatively small number of individuals were involved.

Remarks on this clonotype: Its antigen remains unidentified.

Sequencing used CD4+ T cells from PBMCs. The source is a human donor with multiple sclerosis. The J gene is TRBJ1-1, the V gene TRBV30; D perhaps matches TRBD1 (5 bases). The CDR3 sequence: CAWTMGPTKSEAFF. For the CDR3, the DNA is TGTGCCTGGACCATGGGACCCACTAAGTCTGAAGCTTTCTTT.